Listed below are T cell receptor beta chains from one sample, sequenced in a study of technical replicates of blood from a handful of donors. Data came from immunoSEQ multiplex PCR; TCRdb stores just in-frame clones and leaves some out. The data hold roughly 59,000 clones, with more than 75% observed a single time. Input material: PBMCs. These receptors originate from a human donor in good health. Some clones in this sample may be carry-over from other donors' samples. Each CDR3 is given with its conserved first and last residue. D genes are given only for firm matches. For some rows the clone size is stated as once, few or many, or as a class when expanded; others skip it.

J,size,V,D,CDR3,DNA
TRBJ2-5,.,TRBV23-1,TRBD2,CASSPASGRARETQYF,TGCGCCAGCAGTCCTGCTAGCGGGAGGGCCCGGGAGACCCAGTACTTC
TRBJ2-7,.,TRBV7-6,.,CASSSPFQAEQYF,TGTGCCAGCAGCTCTCCTTTCCAGGCCGAGCAGTACTTC
TRBJ2-1,.,TRBV7-2,.,CASSLALRTKVHEQFF,TGTGCCAGCAGCTTAGCGCTTCGGACTAAGGTTCATGAGCAGTTCTTC
TRBJ2-1,.,TRBV6-5,.,CASSYSGGGQEQFF,TGTGCCAGCAGTTACTCAGGAGGAGGGCAGGAGCAGTTCTTC
TRBJ2-5,.,TRBV9,TRBD1,CASSPRGTGVGTQYF,TGTGCCAGCAGCCCCCGGGGGACAGGGGTCGGGACCCAGTACTTC
TRBJ2-2,.,TRBV9,.,CASSALSPTVASGELFF,TGTGCCAGCAGCGCCTTGTCCCCGACAGTAGCCTCCGGGGAGCTGTTTTTT
TRBJ2-5,.,TRBV4-1,TRBD2,CASSRGLVAGGAGSKETQYF,TGCGCCAGCAGCCGCGGGCTGGTAGCGGGGGGGGCGGGCTCGAAAGAGACCCAGTACTTC
TRBJ1-1,few,TRBV29-1,.,CSAHSTEAFF,TGCAGTGCCCACTCCACTGAAGCTTTCTTT
TRBJ2-2,.,TRBV25-1,TRBD2,CASTPSSGNTGELFF,TGTGCCAGCACTCCTTCTAGCGGGAACACCGGGGAGCTGTTTTTT
TRBJ1-3,few,TRBV7-9,TRBD1,CASSRDRNYGTSGNTIYF,TGTGCCAGCAGCCGGGACAGGAACTATGGTACCTCTGGAAACACCATATATTTT
TRBJ2-3,.,TRBV7-2,.,CASSLQASTDTQYF,TGTGCCAGCAGCTTACAGGCGAGCACAGATACGCAGTATTTT
TRBJ2-3,.,TRBV2,TRBD2,CASRREWADTQYF,TGTGCCAGCAGGCGGGAGTGGGCAGATACGCAGTATTTT